One sample yielded the 11 T cell receptor beta chains listed below, sequenced in a study of shared clonotypes between healthy human individuals. Some clones are missing from TCRdb's copy, which holds only in-frame ones; the method was immunoSEQ multiplex PCR. The table shows 2 million to 2.5 million clones, with approximately 93% occurring only once. The sample consisted of naive CD4+ T cells from PBMCs. The subset here: CD45RA+ positively selected. The receptors were sampled from a man in his late teens or twenties in good health. Some clones in this sample may be carry-over from other donors' samples.

This chain links TRBV18 with TRBJ1-2; weak D call: TRBD1 (5 bases). The V end was cut by 6 bases, the J end by 4 bases, with 18 bases between. CDR3 length: 15 amino acids. CDR1 is KGHSH and CDR2 is LQKENI in the germline V gene. The CDR3 is CASSETRASIYGYTF. CDR3 bases: TGTGCCAGCTCCGAGACCAGGGCATCGATCTATGGCTACACCTTC.

The chain is built from TRBV6-1 and TRBJ1-5; 7 bases align to TRBD1. The CDR3 contains 15 residues. Germline V gene sequence: CDR1 MNHNS, CDR2 SASEGT. With 6 bases clipped from V and 0 bases from J, the junction kept 5 bases outside the gene matches. The CDR3 DNA is TGTGCCAGCAGAGGGGGCCTAAATAGCAATCAGCCCCAGCATTTT. This encodes CASRGGLNSNQPQHF.

The J gene is TRBJ2-7, the V gene TRBV28; D uncertain. In germline, CDR1 is MDHEN, CDR2 SYDVKM. V gave up 2 bases and J gave up 7 bases, with 9 bases separating them. This CDR3 has 12 amino acids. The CDR3 DNA reads as TGTGCCAGCAGTTTACTCCAGCCGGAGCAGTACTTC. Translation: CASSLLQPEQYF.

V gene TRBV28 combines with J gene TRBJ1-5; 8 bases map to TRBD1. Germline CDR1 reads MDHEN; CDR2 reads SYDVKM. The CDR3 covers 16 residues. Trimming cost V 5 bases and J 6 bases; bases outside gene matches: 12. The CDR3 nucleotides read TGTGCCAGCAGTACCCGGTCAGGGGGCGCAGGTCAGCCCCAGCATTTT. It encodes CASSTRSGGAGQPQHF.

The V call is TRBV7-2, the J call TRBJ2-3; maybe TRBD1 (5 bases). This CDR3 is built from 11 residues. Germline V lookup: CDR1 SGHTA, CDR2 FQGNSA. With 8 bases removed from V and 6 bases from J, the gap between germline ends came to 9 bases. CDR3 bases: TGTGCCAGCGGGGCTGTGGATACGCAGTATTTT. Protein: CASGAVDTQYF.

CDR3: CASSSLGDYGYTF. CDR3 bases: TGTGCCAGCAGCTCCTTAGGTGACTATGGCTACACCTTC. V is TRBV28 and J is TRBJ1-2; no clear D gene. The germline V gene has CDR1 MDHEN and CDR2 SYDVKM. V was cut by 6 bases and J by 3 bases, with 11 bases left in between. The CDR3 is made up of 13 amino acids.

The chain carries TRBV2 and TRBJ1-1, with D unclear. Trimming left V 3 bases short and J 11 bases short, with 19 bases between. Germline assignment: CDR1 SNHLY and CDR2 FYNNEI. The CDR3 is made up of 14 amino acids. The chain's CDR3 is CASSESIVASLAFF. The CDR3 DNA reads as TGTGCCAGCAGTGAGTCAATCGTTGCCTCGCTGGCTTTCTTT. The full variable domain, with the rest looked up from reference TRBV2 and TRBJ1-1, is EPEVTQTPSHQVTQMGQEVILRCVPISNHLYFYWYRQILGQKVEFLVSFYNNEISEKSEIFDDQFSVERPDGSNFTLKIRSTKLEDSAMYFCASSESIVASLAFFGQGTRLTVV.

Remarks on this clone: The junction does not match germline at one end; this may be a read error. The chain recombines TRBV10-3 with TRBJ2-7, with TRBD2 matching 14 bases. Germline CDR1 ENHRY, CDR2 SYGVKD. The CDR3 spans 15 residues. The CDR3 sequence: CAISELGLAGARFDF. For the CDR3, the DNA is TGTGCCATCAGTGAGTTGGGACTAGCGGGAGCGAGGTTCGACTTC.

This rearrangement joins TRBV10-3 to TRBJ2-1; 8 bases fit TRBD2. Germline lookup yields CDR1 ENHRY and CDR2 SYGVKD. CDR3 size: 15 residues. Trimming removed 6 bases from V and 0 bases from J; junction bases left unmatched: 4. CDR3 loop: CAIRILADSYNEQFF. As DNA, the CDR3 is TGTGCCATCAGAATACTAGCGGACTCCTACAATGAGCAGTTCTTC.

The chain recombines TRBV5-4 with TRBJ2-7, with D maybe TRBD2 (6 bases). The V and J ends lost 4 bases and 7 bases respectively, with 21 bases between them. Germline assignment: CDR1 SGHNT and CDR2 YYREEE (reference sequence). This CDR3 comprises 15 residues. CDR3 coding DNA: TGTGCCAGCAGCGTGGCACCGGGACTCCCTTATGAGCAGTACTTC. The encoded protein is CASSVAPGLPYEQYF.

The genes are TRBV28 and TRBJ1-3; 10 bases map to TRBD1. CDR1 MDHEN and CDR2 SYDVKM come from the germline V gene. The CDR3 runs to 17 residues. Trimming cost V 4 bases and J 0 bases; bases outside gene matches: 6. The CDR3 loop is CASSSPGQGGSGNTIYF. The CDR3 nucleotides read TGTGCCAGCAGTTCACCAGGACAGGGGGGCTCTGGAAACACCATATATTTT. Based on the CDR3 plus reference TRBV28 and TRBJ1-3, the full variable domain is DVKVTQSSRYLVKRTGEKVFLECVQDMDHENMFWYRQDPGLGLRLIYFSYDVKMKEKGDIPEGYSVSREKKERFSLILESASTNQTSMYLCASSSPGQGGSGNTIYFGEGSWLTVV.